The rows below give T cell receptor beta chains drawn from one sample of a study of post-analysis software for immune sequencing data. Each CDR3 protein gets one entry after TCRdb re-called the PCR reads with MiXCR. The sample yields 650,000 to 850,000 distinct CDR3 sequences, around 46% seen once. Sequencing was done on a sample of blood. All receptors come from a girl between 10 and 17 years old with multiple sclerosis. CDR3s include the opening cysteine and the closing phenylalanine or tryptophan. D genes are given only for firm matches. Only part of the rows carry a size: once, few, many, or a class if the clone is expanded.

CASSQEEGLAGYEQYF | TGTGCCAGCAGCCAAGAGGAAGGTCTAGCGGGCTACGAGCAGTACTTC | TRBV4-2 | few | TRBD2 | TRBJ2-7
CASSQVGGKEDTEAFF | TGTGCCAGCAGCCAAGTTGGAGGGAAGGAAGACACTGAAGCTTTCTTT | TRBV3-1 | few | NA | TRBJ1-1
CSVAGTSGSLYEQYF | TGCAGCGTTGCCGGGACTAGCGGGAGTCTCTACGAGCAGTACTTC | TRBV29-1 | few | TRBD2 | TRBJ2-7
CASNAQGNYGYTF | TGTGCCAGCAACGCGCAGGGAAACTATGGCTACACCTTC | TRBV12-3/TRBV12-4 | NA | NA | TRBJ1-2
CASSYLGPQTQETQYF | TGTGCCAGCAGTTACCTGGGACCGCAGACCCAAGAGACCCAGTACTTC | TRBV6-2/TRBV6-3 | few | NA | TRBJ2-5
CSAREGRHREQYF | TGCAGTGCTAGAGAAGGCAGACATCGTGAGCAGTACTTC | TRBV20-1 | NA | NA | TRBJ2-7
CASSLVLAGGPGNEQFF | TGCGCCAGCAGCTTGGTCCTAGCGGGAGGGCCGGGGAATGAGCAGTTCTTC | TRBV5-1 | NA | TRBD2 | TRBJ2-1
CASRPTVAYEQYF | TGTGCCAGCAGACCCACAGTGGCCTACGAGCAGTACTTC | TRBV28 | NA | NA | TRBJ2-7
CASSFDLGVSYEQYF | TGTGCCAGCAGTTTCGATCTCGGGGTCAGCTACGAGCAGTACTTC | TRBV27 | NA | NA | TRBJ2-7
CSAILGYGTETQYF | TGCAGTGCCATCTTGGGGTATGGGACAGAGACCCAGTACTTC | TRBV20-1 | NA | NA | TRBJ2-5
CASRTEGAITEAFF | TGTGCCAGCAGGACCGAGGGGGCGATCACTGAAGCTTTCTTT | TRBV12-3/TRBV12-4 | NA | TRBD1 | TRBJ1-1
CASSEDPEGYTF | TGTGCCAGCAGTGAAGACCCCGAGGGCTACACCTTC | TRBV6-1 | NA | NA | TRBJ1-2
CSVVFREYGMNEQFF | TGCAGCGTTGTATTCAGGGAGTATGGCATGAATGAGCAGTTCTTC | TRBV29-1 | few | NA | TRBJ2-1
CSAREGGVNSLTADTQYF | TGCAGTGCTAGAGAGGGGGGGGTGAACAGTCTCACGGCAGATACGCAGTATTTT | TRBV20-1 | few | TRBD2 | TRBJ2-3
CAISTGGGQETQYF | TGTGCCATCAGTACGGGAGGGGGCCAAGAGACCCAGTACTTC | TRBV10-3 | NA | TRBD2 | TRBJ2-5
CSADSGRETQYF | TGCAGCGCGGACAGTGGGCGGGAGACCCAGTACTTC | TRBV29-1 | NA | NA | TRBJ2-5
CASSYSLGTQETQYF | TGTGCCAGCAGTTACTCGTTGGGGACCCAAGAGACCCAGTACTTC | TRBV6-5 | few | NA | TRBJ2-5
CASSSPPDRDYGYTF | TGTGCCAGCAGCTCCCCTCCTGACAGGGACTATGGCTACACCTTC | TRBV7-9 | NA | TRBD1 | TRBJ1-2
CSARRSGRAFGEQYF | TGCAGTGCTAGAAGGAGCGGGAGGGCTTTCGGGGAGCAGTACTTC | TRBV20-1 | few | TRBD2 | TRBJ2-7
CASSLPTLAGGSYEQYF | TGCGCCAGCAGCTTGCCAACACTAGCGGGAGGGAGCTACGAGCAGTACTTC | TRBV5-1 | NA | TRBD2 | TRBJ2-7
CASTSRDRRSSKAFF | TGTGCCAGCACCTCAAGGGACAGGAGGTCCTCCAAGGCTTTCTTT | TRBV28 | NA | TRBD1 | TRBJ1-1
CASGGLQETQYF | TGTGCCAGCGGAGGCCTCCAAGAGACCCAGTACTTC | TRBV6-2/TRBV6-3 | NA | NA | TRBJ2-5
CASSLRTSGYNEQFF | TGTGCCAGCAGCTTAAGGACTAGCGGATACAATGAGCAGTTCTTC | TRBV7-3 | many | TRBD2 | TRBJ2-1
CASSYSDRDYHYEQYF | TGTGCCAGCAGTTACTCCGACCGGGACTACCACTACGAGCAGTACTTC | TRBV6-2/TRBV6-3 | NA | TRBD2 | TRBJ2-7
CATSRTGLESNQPQHF | TGTGCCACCAGCCGCACAGGGCTGGAGAGCAATCAGCCCCAGCATTTT | TRBV15 | NA | NA | TRBJ1-5